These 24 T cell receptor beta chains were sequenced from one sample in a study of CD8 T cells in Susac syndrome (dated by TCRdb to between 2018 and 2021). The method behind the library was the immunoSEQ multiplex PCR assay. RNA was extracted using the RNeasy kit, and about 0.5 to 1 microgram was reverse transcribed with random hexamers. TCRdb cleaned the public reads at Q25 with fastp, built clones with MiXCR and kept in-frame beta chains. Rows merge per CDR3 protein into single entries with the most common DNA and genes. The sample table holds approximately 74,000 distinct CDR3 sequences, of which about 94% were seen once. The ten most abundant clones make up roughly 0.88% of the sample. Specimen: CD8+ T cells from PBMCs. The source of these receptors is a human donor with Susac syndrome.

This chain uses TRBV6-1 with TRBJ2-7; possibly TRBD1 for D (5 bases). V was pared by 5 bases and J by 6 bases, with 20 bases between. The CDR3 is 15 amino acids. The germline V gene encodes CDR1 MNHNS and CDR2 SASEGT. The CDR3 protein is CASSSGIRESSEQYF. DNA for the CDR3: TGTGCCAGCAGTTCCGGAATCAGGGAATCAAGCGAGCAGTACTTC.

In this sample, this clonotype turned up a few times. CDR3 amino acids: CASSYVARAYEQYF. The CDR3 DNA reads as TGTGCCAGCAGTTACGTTGCCCGCGCCTACGAGCAGTACTTC. The J gene is TRBJ2-7, the V gene TRBV6-2 or TRBV6-3; no clear D gene. Germline V gene sequence: CDR1 MNHEY, CDR2 SVGEGT. This CDR3 contains 14 residues. Trimming stripped 2 bases from V and 2 bases from J, with 10 bases between.

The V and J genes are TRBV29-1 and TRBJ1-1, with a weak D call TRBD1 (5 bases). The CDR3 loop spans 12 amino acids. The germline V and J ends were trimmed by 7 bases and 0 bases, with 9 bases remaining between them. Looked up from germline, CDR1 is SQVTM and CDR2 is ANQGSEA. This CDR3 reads CSGGQMNTEAFF. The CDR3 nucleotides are TGCAGCGGTGGACAAATGAACACTGAAGCTTTCTTT.

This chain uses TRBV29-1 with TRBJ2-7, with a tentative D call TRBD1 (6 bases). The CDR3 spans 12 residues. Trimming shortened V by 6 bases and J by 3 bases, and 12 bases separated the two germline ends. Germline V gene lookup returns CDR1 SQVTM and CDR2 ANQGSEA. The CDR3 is CSVVGTNYEQYF. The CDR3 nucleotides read TGCAGCGTAGTCGGGACAAACTACGAGCAGTACTTC.

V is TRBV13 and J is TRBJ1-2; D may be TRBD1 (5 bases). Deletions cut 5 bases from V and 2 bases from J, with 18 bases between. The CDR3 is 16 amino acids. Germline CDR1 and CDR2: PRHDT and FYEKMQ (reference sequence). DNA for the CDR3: TGTGCCAGCAGCCGACCGCCCGAGCGGGACAACTATGGCTACACCTTC. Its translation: CASSRPPERDNYGYTF.

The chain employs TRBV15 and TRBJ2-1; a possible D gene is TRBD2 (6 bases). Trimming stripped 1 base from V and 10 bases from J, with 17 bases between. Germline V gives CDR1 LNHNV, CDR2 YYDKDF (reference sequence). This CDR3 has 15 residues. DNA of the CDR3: TGTGCCACCAGCAGAGGCGGGACCCACCCCCAGGAGCAGTTCTTC. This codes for CATSRGGTHPQEQFF.

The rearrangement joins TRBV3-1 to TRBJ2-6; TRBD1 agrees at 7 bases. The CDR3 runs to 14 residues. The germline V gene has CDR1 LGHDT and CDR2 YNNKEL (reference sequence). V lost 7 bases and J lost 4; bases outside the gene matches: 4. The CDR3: CASKTGAGANVLTF. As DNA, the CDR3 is TGTGCCAGCAAAACAGGGGCAGGGGCCAACGTCCTGACTTTC. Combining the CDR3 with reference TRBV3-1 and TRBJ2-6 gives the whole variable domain DTAVSQTPKYLVTQMGNDKSIKCEQNLGHDTMYWYKQDSKKFLKIMFSYNNKELIINETVPNRFSPKSPDKAHLNLHINSLELGDSAVYFCASKTGAGANVLTFGAGSRLTVL.

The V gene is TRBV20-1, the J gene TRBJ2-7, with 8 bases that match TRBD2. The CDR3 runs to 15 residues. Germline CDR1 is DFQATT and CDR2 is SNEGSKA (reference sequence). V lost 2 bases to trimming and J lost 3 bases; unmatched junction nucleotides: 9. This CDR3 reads CSARSAQREFYEQYF. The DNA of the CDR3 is TGCAGTGCTAGAAGCGCCCAGCGGGAGTTCTACGAGCAGTACTTC.

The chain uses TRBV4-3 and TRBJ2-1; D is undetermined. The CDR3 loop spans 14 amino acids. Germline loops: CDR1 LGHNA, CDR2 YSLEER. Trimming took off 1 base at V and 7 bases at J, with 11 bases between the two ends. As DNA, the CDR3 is TGCGCCAGCAGCCAAGGGTACAGCACAAATGAGCAGTTCTTC. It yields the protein CASSQGYSTNEQFF.

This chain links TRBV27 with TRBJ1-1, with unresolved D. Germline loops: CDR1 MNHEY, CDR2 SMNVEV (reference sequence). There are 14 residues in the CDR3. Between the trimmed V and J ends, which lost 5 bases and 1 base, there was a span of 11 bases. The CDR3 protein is CASSPLTGNTEAFF. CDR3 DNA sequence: TGTGCCAGCAGTCCTCTGACGGGGAACACTGAAGCTTTCTTT.

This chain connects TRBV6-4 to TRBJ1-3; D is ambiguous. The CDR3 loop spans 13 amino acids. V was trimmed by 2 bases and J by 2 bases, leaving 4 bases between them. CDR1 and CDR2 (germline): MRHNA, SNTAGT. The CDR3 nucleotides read TGTGCCAGCAGTGACGGCCCTGGAAACACCATATATTTT. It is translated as CASSDGPGNTIYF.

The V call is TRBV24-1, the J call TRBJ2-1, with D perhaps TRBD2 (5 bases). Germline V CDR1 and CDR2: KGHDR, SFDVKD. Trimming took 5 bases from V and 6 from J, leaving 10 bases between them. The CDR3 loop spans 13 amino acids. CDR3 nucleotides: TGTGCCACCAGTGGGCCCGGAGGCAATGAGCAGTTCTTC. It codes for CATSGPGGNEQFF.

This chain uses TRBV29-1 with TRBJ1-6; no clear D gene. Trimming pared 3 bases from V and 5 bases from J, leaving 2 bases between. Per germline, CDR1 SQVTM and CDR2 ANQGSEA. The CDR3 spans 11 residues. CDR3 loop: CSVDDNSPLHF. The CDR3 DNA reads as TGCAGCGTTGACGATAATTCACCCCTCCACTTT.

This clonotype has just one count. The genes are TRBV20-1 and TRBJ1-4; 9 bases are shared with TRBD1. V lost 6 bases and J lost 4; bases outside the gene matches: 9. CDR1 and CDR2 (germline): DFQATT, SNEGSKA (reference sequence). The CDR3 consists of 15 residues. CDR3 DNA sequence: TGCAGTGCCCCGGCCGGGGACAGGGATAATGAAAAACTGTTTTTT. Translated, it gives CSAPAGDRDNEKLFF.

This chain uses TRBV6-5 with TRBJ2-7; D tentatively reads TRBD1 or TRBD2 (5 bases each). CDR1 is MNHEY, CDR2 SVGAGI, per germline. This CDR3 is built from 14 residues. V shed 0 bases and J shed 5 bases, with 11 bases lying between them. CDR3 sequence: CASSYSNGGNEQYF. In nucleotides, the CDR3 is TGTGCCAGCAGTTACTCGAATGGGGGAAACGAGCAGTACTTC.

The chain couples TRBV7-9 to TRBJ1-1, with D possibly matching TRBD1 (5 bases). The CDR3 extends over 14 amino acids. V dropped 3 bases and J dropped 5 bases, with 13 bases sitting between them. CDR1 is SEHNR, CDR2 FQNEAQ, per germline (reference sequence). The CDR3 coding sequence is TGTGCCAGCAGCTTGGGGGGATGGGGGACTGAAGCTTTCTTT. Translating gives CASSLGGWGTEAFF.

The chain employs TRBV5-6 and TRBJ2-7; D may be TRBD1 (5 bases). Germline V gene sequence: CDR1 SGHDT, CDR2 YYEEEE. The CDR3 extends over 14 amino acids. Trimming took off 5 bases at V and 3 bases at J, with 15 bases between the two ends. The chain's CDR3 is CASSYRQALYEQYF. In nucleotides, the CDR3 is TGTGCCAGCAGTTACAGGCAGGCACTCTACGAGCAGTACTTC.

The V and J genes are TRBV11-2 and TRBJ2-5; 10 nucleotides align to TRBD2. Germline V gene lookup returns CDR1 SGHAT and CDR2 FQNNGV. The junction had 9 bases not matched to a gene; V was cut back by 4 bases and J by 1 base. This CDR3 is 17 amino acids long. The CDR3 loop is CASSSRASGRIQETQYF. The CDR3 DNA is TGTGCCAGCAGCTCGAGGGCTAGCGGGAGAATCCAAGAGACCCAGTACTTC.

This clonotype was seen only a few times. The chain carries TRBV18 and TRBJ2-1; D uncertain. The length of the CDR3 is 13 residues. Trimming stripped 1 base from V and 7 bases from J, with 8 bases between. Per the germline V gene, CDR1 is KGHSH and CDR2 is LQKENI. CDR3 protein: CASSPQDGNEQFF. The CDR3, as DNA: TGTGCCAGCTCACCACAAGACGGTAATGAGCAGTTCTTC.

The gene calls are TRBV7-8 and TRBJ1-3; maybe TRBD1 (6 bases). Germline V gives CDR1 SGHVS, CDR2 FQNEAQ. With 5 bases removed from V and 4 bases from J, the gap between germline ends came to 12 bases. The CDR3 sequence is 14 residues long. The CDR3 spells CASSLQGIGNTIYF. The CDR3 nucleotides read TGTGCCAGCAGCCTACAGGGAATCGGAAACACCATATATTTT.

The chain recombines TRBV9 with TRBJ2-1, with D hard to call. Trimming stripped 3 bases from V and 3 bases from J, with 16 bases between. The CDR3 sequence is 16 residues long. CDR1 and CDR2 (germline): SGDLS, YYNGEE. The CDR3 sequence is CASSGLSGVVYNEQFF. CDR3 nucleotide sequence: TGTGCCAGCAGCGGGTTAAGTGGGGTCGTCTACAATGAGCAGTTCTTC.

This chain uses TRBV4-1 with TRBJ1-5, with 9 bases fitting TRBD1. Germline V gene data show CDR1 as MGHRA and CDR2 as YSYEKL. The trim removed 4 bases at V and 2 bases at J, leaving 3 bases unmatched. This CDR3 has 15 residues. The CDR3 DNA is TGCGCCAGCAGCCCGGACAGGGGAGGCAATCAGCCCCAGCATTTT. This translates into CASSPDRGGNQPQHF.

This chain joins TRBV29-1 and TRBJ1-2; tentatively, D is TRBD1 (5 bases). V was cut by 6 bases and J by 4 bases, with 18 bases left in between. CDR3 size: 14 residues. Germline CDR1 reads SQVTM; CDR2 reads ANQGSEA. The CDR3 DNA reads TGCAGCGTCCCAAACTTCAGGGCGGCCTATGGCTACACCTTC. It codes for CSVPNFRAAYGYTF.

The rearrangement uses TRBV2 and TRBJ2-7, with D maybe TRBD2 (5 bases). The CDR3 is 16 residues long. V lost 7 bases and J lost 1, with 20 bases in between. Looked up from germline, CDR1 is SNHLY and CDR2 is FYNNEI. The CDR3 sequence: CASTIGENGPSYEQYF. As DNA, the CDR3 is TGTGCCAGCACAATCGGGGAAAACGGTCCTTCCTACGAGCAGTACTTC.